The present TCR beta chain was sequenced within a study of memory CD4+ T cells and cytomegalovirus serostatus. Study-wide context: Of the healthy Belgian adults, 9 were CMV seropositive and fewer than 30 seronegative.

Study-wide results and limits: CMV serostatus prediction reached median AUC around 0.95, or 0.9 with US-trained model.

The ends were cut back, 5 bases at V and 0 bases at J, with 8 bases in the middle. The CDR3 contains 15 residues. Germline lookup yields CDR1 MNHNY and CDR2 SVGAGI (reference sequence). In regard to this clone: The antigen is undetermined.

The sort gate was single viable CD3+CD4+CD8-CD45RO+ cells for memory CD4+ T cells. Authors' data handling: Out-of-frame sequences were removed, leaving 2 million to 2.5 million distinct TCRbeta sequences. The data were produced by immunoSEQ multiplex PCR, yet TCRdb's version contains in-frame clones alone and is incomplete. V and J calls and clone size are as listed in that table; D and trimming were resolved from the DNA. The repertoire holds over 65,000 clones, with around 80% as singletons. This sequence originates from an adult in good health and CMV-seronegative. The source material was memory CD4+ T cells from blood. The chain uses TRBV6-6 and TRBJ1-6; D is unresolved. The chain's CDR3 is CASSASGSYNSPLHF. The CDR3 region has the DNA TGTGCCAGCAGTGCCTCGGGCTCCTATAATTCACCCCTCCACTTT.